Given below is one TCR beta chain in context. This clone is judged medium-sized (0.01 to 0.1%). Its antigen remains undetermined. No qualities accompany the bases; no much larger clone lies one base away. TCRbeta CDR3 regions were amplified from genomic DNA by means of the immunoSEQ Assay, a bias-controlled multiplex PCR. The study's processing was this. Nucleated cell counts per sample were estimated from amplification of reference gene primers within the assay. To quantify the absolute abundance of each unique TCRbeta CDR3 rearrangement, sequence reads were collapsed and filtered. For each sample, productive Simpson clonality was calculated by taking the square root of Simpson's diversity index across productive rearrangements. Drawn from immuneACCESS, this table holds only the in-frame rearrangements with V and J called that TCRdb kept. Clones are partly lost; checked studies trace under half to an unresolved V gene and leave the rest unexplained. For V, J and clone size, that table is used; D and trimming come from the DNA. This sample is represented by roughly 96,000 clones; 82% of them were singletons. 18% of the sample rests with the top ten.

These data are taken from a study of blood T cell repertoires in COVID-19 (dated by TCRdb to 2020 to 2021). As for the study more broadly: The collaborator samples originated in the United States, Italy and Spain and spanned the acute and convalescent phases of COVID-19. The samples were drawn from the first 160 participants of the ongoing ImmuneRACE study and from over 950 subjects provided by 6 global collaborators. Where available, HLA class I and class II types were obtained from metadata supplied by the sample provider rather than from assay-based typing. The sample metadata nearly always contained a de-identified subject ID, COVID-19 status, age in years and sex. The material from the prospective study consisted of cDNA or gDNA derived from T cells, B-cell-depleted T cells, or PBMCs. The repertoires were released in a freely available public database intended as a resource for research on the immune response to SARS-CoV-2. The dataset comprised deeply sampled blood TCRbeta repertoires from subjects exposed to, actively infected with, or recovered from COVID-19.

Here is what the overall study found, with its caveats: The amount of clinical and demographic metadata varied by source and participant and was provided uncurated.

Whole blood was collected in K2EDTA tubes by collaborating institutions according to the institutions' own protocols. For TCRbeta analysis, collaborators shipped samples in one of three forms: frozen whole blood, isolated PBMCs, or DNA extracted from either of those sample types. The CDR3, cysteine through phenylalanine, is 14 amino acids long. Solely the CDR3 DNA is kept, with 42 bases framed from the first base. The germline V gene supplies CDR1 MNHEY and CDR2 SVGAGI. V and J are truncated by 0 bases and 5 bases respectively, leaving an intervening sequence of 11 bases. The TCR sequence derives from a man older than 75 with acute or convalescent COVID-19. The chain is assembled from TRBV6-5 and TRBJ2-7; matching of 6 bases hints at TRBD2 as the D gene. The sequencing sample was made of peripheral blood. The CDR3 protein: CASSYSGRGNEQYF. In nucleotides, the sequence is TGTGCCAGCAGTTACTCCGGGAGAGGCAACGAGCAGTACTTC.